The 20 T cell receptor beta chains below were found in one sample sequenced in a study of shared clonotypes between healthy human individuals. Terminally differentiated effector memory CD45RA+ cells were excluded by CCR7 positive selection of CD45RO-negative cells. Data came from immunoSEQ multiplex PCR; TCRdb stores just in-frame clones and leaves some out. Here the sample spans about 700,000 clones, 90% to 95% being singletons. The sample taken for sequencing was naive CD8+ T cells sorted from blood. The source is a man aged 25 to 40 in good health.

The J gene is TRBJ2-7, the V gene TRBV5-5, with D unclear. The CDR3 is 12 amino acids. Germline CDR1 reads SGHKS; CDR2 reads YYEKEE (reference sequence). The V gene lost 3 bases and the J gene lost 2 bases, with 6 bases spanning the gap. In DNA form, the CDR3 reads TGTGCCAGCAGCTCTGAGACCTACGAGCAGTACTTC. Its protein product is CASSSETYEQYF.

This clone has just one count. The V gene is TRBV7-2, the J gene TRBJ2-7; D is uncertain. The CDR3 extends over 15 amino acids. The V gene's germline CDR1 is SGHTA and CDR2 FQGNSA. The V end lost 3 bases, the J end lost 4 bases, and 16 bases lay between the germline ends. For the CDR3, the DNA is TGTGCCAGCAGCTTCTGGGGAAAATTCGATTACGAGCAGTACTTC. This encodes CASSFWGKFDYEQYF. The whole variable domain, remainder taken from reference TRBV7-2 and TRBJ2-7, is GAGVSQSPSNKVTEKGKDVELRCDPISGHTALYWYRQSLGQGLEFLIYFQGNSAPDKSGLPSDRFSAERTGGSVSTLTIQRTQQEDSAVYLCASSFWGKFDYEQYFGPGTRLTVT.

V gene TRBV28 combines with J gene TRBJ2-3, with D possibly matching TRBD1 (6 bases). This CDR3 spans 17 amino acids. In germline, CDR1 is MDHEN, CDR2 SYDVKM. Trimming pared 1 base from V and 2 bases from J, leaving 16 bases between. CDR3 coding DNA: TGTGCCAGCAGTTTATACTCGGTGGGGGCATACACAGATACGCAGTATTTT. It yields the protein CASSLYSVGAYTDTQYF.

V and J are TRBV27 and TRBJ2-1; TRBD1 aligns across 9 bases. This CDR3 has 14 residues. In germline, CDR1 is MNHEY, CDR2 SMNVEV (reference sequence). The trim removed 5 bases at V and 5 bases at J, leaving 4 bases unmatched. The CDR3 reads CASSSRTGDNEQFF. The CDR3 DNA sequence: TGTGCCAGCAGTAGCCGGACAGGGGACAATGAGCAGTTCTTC.

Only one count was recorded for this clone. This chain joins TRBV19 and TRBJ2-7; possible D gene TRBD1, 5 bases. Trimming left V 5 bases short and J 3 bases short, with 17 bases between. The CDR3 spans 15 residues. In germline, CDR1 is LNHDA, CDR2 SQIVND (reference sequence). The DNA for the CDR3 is TGTGCCAGTAGTTCCCGGACAACCTCGGACTACGAGCAGTACTTC. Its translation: CASSSRTTSDYEQYF.

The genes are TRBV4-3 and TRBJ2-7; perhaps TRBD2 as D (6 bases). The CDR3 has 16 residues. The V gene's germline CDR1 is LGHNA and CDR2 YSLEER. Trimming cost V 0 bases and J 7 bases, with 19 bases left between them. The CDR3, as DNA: TGCGCCAGCAGCCAAGATCTGGGGGGTGGGTCCTGGGAGCAGTACTTC. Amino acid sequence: CASSQDLGGGSWEQYF.

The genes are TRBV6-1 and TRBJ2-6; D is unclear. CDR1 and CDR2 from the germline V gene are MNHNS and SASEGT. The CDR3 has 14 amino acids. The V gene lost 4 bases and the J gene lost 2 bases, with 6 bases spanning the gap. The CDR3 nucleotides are TGTGCCAGCAGTGTAATCCCTGGGGCCAACGTCCTGACTTTC. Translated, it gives CASSVIPGANVLTF.

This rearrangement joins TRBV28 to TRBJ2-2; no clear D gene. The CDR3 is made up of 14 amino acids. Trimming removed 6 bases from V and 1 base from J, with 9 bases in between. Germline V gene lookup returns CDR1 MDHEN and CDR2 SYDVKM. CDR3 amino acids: CASRTDGNTGELFF. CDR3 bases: TGTGCCAGCAGGACGGACGGGAACACCGGGGAGCTGTTTTTT.

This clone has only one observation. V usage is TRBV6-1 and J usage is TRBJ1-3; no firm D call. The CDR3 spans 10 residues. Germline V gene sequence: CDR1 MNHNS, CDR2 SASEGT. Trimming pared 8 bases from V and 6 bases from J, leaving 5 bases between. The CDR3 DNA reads TGTGCCAGCGCTTTAAACACCATATATTTT. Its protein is CASALNTIYF.

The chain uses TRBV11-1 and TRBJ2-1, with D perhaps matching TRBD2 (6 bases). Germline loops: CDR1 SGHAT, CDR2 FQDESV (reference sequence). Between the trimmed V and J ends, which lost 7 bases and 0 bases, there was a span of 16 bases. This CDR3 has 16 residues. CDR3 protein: CASMEGLWSSYNEQFF. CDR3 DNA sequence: TGTGCCAGCATGGAGGGCCTTTGGAGCTCCTACAATGAGCAGTTCTTC.

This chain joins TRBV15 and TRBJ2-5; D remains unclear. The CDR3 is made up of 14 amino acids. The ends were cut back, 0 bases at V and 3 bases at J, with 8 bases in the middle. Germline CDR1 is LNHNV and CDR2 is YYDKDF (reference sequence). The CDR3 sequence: CATSRDGAEETQYF. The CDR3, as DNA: TGTGCCACCAGCAGAGATGGCGCAGAAGAGACCCAGTACTTC.

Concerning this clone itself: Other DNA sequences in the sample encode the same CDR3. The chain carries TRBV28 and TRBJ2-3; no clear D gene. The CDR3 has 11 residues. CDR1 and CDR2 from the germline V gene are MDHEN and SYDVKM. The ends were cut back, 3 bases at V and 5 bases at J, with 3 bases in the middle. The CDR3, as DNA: TGTGCCAGCAGTTTGGGAGATACGCAGTATTTT. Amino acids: CASSLGDTQYF.

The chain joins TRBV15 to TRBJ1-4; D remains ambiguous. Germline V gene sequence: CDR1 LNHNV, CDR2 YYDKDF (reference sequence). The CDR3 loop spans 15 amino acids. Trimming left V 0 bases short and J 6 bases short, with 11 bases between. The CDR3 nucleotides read TGTGCCACCAGCAGAGATCCGCAGGACCATGAAAAACTGTTTTTT. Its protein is CATSRDPQDHEKLFF.

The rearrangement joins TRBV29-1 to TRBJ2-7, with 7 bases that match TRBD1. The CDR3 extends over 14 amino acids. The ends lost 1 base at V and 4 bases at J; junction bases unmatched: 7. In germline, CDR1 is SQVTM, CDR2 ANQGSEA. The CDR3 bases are TGCAGCGTTGAAGCGGGGACAGAGTCATACGAGCAGTACTTC. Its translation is CSVEAGTESYEQYF.

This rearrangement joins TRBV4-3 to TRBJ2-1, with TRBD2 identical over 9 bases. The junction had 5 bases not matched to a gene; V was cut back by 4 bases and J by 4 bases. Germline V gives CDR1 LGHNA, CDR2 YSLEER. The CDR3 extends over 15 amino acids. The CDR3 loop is CASSPGTSPYNEQFF. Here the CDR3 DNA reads TGCGCCAGCAGCCCCGGGACTAGCCCTTACAATGAGCAGTTCTTC.

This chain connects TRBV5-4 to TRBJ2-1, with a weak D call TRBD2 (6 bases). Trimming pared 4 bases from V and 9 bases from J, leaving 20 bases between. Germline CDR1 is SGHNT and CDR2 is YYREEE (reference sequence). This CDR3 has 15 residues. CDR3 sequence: CASSPPSSALGEQFF. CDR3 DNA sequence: TGTGCCAGCAGCCCGCCATCTAGCGCATTAGGTGAGCAGTTCTTC.

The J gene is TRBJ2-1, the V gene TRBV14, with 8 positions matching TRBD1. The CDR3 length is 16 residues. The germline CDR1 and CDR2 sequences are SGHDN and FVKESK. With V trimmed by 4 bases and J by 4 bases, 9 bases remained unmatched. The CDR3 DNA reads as TGTGCCAGCAGCCCGATCAGGGGGCCTAAGTACAATGAGCAGTTCTTC. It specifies CASSPIRGPKYNEQFF.

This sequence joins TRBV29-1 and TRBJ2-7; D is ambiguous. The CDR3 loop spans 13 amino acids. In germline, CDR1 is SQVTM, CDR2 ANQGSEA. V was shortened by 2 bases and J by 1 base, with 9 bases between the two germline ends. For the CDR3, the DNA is TGCAGCGTTGAAATGTCCGGGTCCTACGAGCAGTACTTC. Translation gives CSVEMSGSYEQYF.

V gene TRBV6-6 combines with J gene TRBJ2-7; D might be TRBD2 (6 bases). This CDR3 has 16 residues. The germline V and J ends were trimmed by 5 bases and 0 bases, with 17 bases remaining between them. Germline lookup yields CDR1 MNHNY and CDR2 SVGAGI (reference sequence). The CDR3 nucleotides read TGTGCCAGCAGTGCCCTCGAGGCGGGGAACTCCTACGAGCAGTACTTC. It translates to CASSALEAGNSYEQYF.

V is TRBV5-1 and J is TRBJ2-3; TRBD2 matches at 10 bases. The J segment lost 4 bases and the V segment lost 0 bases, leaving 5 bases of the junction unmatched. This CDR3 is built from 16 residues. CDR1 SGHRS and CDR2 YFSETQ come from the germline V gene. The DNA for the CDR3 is TGCGCCAGCAGCTTGGCCCTAGCGGGAGTAGCAGATACGCAGTATTTT. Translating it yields CASSLALAGVADTQYF.